This T cell receptor beta chain appears in the sequencing data of a study of blood T cell repertoires in COVID-19. Overall study: Samples came from the United States, Italy and Spain, spanning acute and convalescent COVID-19. The analysed material was cDNA or gDNA that came from T cells, B-cell-depleted T cells, or PBMCs.

Original analysis: Nucleated cell counts were estimated from reference gene primer amplification. Libraries were prepared by immunoSEQ multiplex PCR; TCRdb keeps only in-frame clonotypes and omits some of them. V and J calls and clone size are given by that table; D and trimming were obtained from the DNA. The data hold under 70,000 clones, with almost 90% observed a single time. The CDR3 contains 13 residues. V is TRBV21-1 and J is TRBJ2-5; TRBD1 is the table's D call and was not checked against the DNA. TRBV21-1 is recorded as a pseudogene. The receptor comes from a man between 60 and 75 years old with active COVID-19. What was sequenced was peripheral blood. The CDR3 DNA sequence: TGTGCCAGATTAGGACAGGCGGAAGAGACCCAGTACTTC. Translating it yields CARLGQAEETQYF.